The 27 T cell receptor beta chains in this list originate from one sample, sequenced in a study of T cell clones after liver transplantation. Measured with immunoSEQ multiplex PCR; TCRdb has only the in-frame clones, and not every one. The sample includes roughly 74,000 clones, about four fifths of them seen just once. Sequenced here: CD4+ T cells from blood, sampled before liver transplant. Receptors were obtained from a human donor who received a liver transplant.

The chain recombines TRBV30 with TRBJ2-3; TRBD2 agrees at 7 bases. The length of the CDR3 is 13 residues. Germline lookup yields CDR1 GTSNPN and CDR2 SVGIG (reference sequence). V gave up 1 base and J gave up 3 bases; unmatched junction bases: 1. The CDR3: CAWSGTSTDTQYF. In DNA form, the CDR3 reads TGTGCCTGGAGTGGGACTAGTACAGATACGCAGTATTTT.

The CDR3 reads CASSLVQQATGYTF. The CDR3 DNA sequence: TGCGCCAGCAGCTTGGTTCAACAAGCGACTGGCTACACCTTC. The chain couples TRBV5-1 to TRBJ1-2; D gene ambiguous. V lost 0 bases and J 7 bases, leaving 13 bases between the germline ends. Germline lookup yields CDR1 SGHRS and CDR2 YFSETQ. CDR3 length: 14 residues.

This chain connects TRBV7-3 to TRBJ2-2, with D unresolved. This CDR3 contains 13 residues. Germline CDR1 SGHTA, CDR2 FQGTGA. The germline V and J ends were trimmed by 2 bases and 6 bases, with 7 bases remaining between them. The CDR3, as DNA: TGTGCCAGCAGCTTATTAGGTTCCGGGGAGCTGTTTTTT. As protein: CASSLLGSGELFF.

This chain uses TRBV9 with TRBJ2-2; 8 positions agree with TRBD2. CDR1 is SGDLS, CDR2 YYNGEE, per germline. The V gene end was trimmed by 5 bases and the J gene end by 3 bases; junction bases not matched to a gene: 3. The CDR3 consists of 14 residues. CDR3 in DNA: TGTGCCAGCAGGGCGGGAGGCGACACCGGGGAGCTGTTTTTT. This sequence encodes CASRAGGDTGELFF.

This clone was detected once. This chain uses TRBV5-1 with TRBJ2-1, with D maybe TRBD1 (6 bases). CDR3 length: 15 amino acids. V was trimmed by 2 bases and J by 9 bases, leaving 18 bases between them. Per the germline V gene, CDR1 is SGHRS and CDR2 is YFSETQ. Here the CDR3 DNA reads TGCGCCAGCAGCTTACCGACAGGCCAGTTGACTGAGCAGTTCTTC. Residues: CASSLPTGQLTEQFF.

The chain has TRBV18 and TRBJ2-5; possibly TRBD1 for D (7 bases). The CDR3 loop spans 14 amino acids. Germline-derived CDR1 and CDR2 are KGHSH and LQKENI. The V end was cut by 4 bases, the J end by 2 bases, with 11 bases between. Written as DNA, the CDR3 is TGTGCCAGCTCACTCGCGGGACAGCAAGAGACCCAGTACTTC. Amino acids: CASSLAGQQETQYF.

The chain is built from TRBV29-1 and TRBJ1-2; no clear D gene. The CDR3 runs 12 residues. The germline gives CDR1 SQVTM, CDR2 ANQGSEA. The V and J ends lost 3 bases and 8 bases respectively, with 13 bases between them. CDR3 in amino acids: CSVEREGKGYTF. The CDR3 nucleotides read TGCAGCGTTGAGCGGGAAGGCAAAGGCTACACCTTC.

This chain connects TRBV11-3 to TRBJ2-5, with D possibly called TRBD1 or TRBD2 (7 bases each). Between the trimmed V and J ends, which lost 4 bases and 1 base, there was a span of 10 bases. Germline V gives CDR1 SGHNT, CDR2 YENEEA. The CDR3 runs 14 residues. CDR3 nucleotide sequence: TGTGCCAGCAGCTCAGGGGGGGGCCAAGAGACCCAGTACTTC. It translates to CASSSGGGQETQYF.

The chain uses TRBV10-1 and TRBJ2-5; D unclear. V shed 1 base and J shed 6 bases, with 9 bases lying between them. The CDR3 has 13 amino acids. CDR1 and CDR2 from the germline V gene are WNHNN and SYGVQD (reference sequence). CDR3 loop: CASSEFRLKTQYF. The CDR3 nucleotides read TGCGCCAGCAGTGAGTTCAGGCTGAAGACCCAGTACTTC.

The V and J genes are TRBV6-6 and TRBJ2-1, with 7 positions matching TRBD1. The CDR3 runs to 15 residues. Germline trimming cut 6 bases from V and 10 bases from J; bases unmatched to any gene: 15. Germline V gene lookup returns CDR1 MNHNY and CDR2 SVGAGI (reference sequence). The CDR3, as DNA: TGTGCCAGCAGGCCTACAGGGGACGCCCTCCCCGAGCAGTTCTTC. Its protein product is CASRPTGDALPEQFF.

This chain connects TRBV25-1 to TRBJ1-3; no firm D call. Germline CDR1 MGHDK, CDR2 SYGVNS. Trimming cost V 4 bases and J 0 bases, with 13 bases left between them. This CDR3 is 16 amino acids long. The CDR3 bases are TGTGCCAGCAGTGCCCCGACATGGAACTCTGGAAACACCATATATTTT. This gives the protein CASSAPTWNSGNTIYF.

The J gene is TRBJ1-1, the V gene TRBV2; the D gene is possibly TRBD1 (5 bases). The V and J ends lost 4 bases and 0 bases respectively, with 9 bases between them. Per germline, CDR1 SNHLY and CDR2 FYNNEI. CDR3 length: 14 residues. CDR3 protein: CASSGGRLNTEAFF. For the CDR3, the DNA is TGTGCCAGCAGTGGGGGCAGGTTGAACACTGAAGCTTTCTTT.

The genes are TRBV5-4 and TRBJ2-5; D uncertain. V lost 0 bases to trimming and J lost 6 bases, with 9 bases between them. The CDR3 length is 13 residues. CDR1 is SGHNT and CDR2 is YYREEE in the germline V gene (reference sequence). The CDR3 loop reads CASSLVKTQTQYF. The CDR3 nucleotides are TGTGCCAGCAGCTTGGTTAAGACACAGACCCAGTACTTC.

Only a few counts were recorded for this clone. The chain recombines TRBV2 with TRBJ2-2, with 7 bases that match TRBD2. Germline CDR1 and CDR2: SNHLY and FYNNEI. The J segment lost 4 bases and the V segment lost 3 bases, leaving 2 bases of the junction unmatched. This CDR3 contains 14 residues. In DNA form, the CDR3 reads TGTGCCAGCAGTGAGTGGGGGGGCACCGGGGAGCTGTTTTTT. Its translation: CASSEWGGTGELFF.

This clone was recorded only once. The rearrangement joins TRBV7-2 to TRBJ2-1; 10 bases match TRBD2. The trim removed 8 bases at V and 6 bases at J, leaving 13 bases unmatched. This CDR3 is 16 amino acids long. The germline CDR1 and CDR2 sequences are SGHTA and FQGNSA. Written as DNA, the CDR3 is TGTGCCAGCCGGCGCCGCCTAGCGGGGGAGGGCAATGAGCAGTTCTTC. It codes for CASRRRLAGEGNEQFF.

The gene calls are TRBV4-1 and TRBJ1-2; no firm D call. Between the trimmed V and J ends, which lost 1 base and 1 base, there was a span of 10 bases. The CDR3 length is 15 residues. Germline CDR1 is MGHRA and CDR2 is YSYEKL. CDR3 coding DNA: TGCGCCAGCAGCCAAGTGAACAGTTTTAACTATGGCTACACCTTC. Translation: CASSQVNSFNYGYTF.

This clone was detected a few times. The gene calls are TRBV27 and TRBJ2-2; D is perhaps TRBD2 (5 bases). The germline CDR1 and CDR2 sequences are MNHEY and SMNVEV (reference sequence). V was pared by 1 base and J by 6 bases, with 6 bases between. The CDR3 length is 13 residues. CDR3: CASSLWGAGELFF. CDR3 sequence (DNA): TGTGCCAGCAGTTTATGGGGAGCCGGGGAGCTGTTTTTT.

This clone has a single count. The chain couples TRBV29-1 to TRBJ1-2; no reliable D call. Germline CDR1 is SQVTM and CDR2 is ANQGSEA. This CDR3 region has 15 residues. The V end lost 4 bases, the J end lost 0 bases, and 15 bases lay between the germline ends. The CDR3 is CSVGLWGGTNYGYTF. CDR3 in DNA: TGCAGCGTTGGACTGTGGGGAGGAACTAACTATGGCTACACCTTC.

J is TRBJ1-5 and V is TRBV29-1; D gene unclear. With 0 bases removed from V and 4 bases from J, the gap between germline ends came to 13 bases. CDR1 and CDR2 (germline): SQVTM, ANQGSEA. This CDR3 contains 15 residues. CDR3 in amino acids: CSVEDPQVPNQPQHF. In DNA form, the CDR3 reads TGCAGCGTTGAAGATCCTCAGGTACCGAATCAGCCCCAGCATTTT.

This chain joins TRBV25-1 and TRBJ2-7; tentatively, D is TRBD2 (5 bases). The CDR3 spans 15 residues. Germline loops: CDR1 MGHDK, CDR2 SYGVNS. Trimming shortened V by 8 bases and J by 5 bases, and 22 bases separated the two germline ends. The CDR3, as DNA: TGTGCCAGCGCCCTGGGCGGGCGGTTCGGCGACGAGCAGTACTTC. Translation gives CASALGGRFGDEQYF.

The chain links TRBV19 to TRBJ2-5, with D tentatively TRBD2 (5 bases). CDR1 and CDR2 (germline): LNHDA, SQIVND (reference sequence). This CDR3 is 16 amino acids long. V was cut by 4 bases and J by 1 base, with 16 bases left in between. Here the CDR3 DNA reads TGTGCCAGTAGTAAGAGGGTCCTCGCCTCCCAAGAGACCCAGTACTTC. Its protein is CASSKRVLASQETQYF.

The chain combines TRBV7-9 with TRBJ2-2, with D perhaps given as TRBD1 or TRBD2 (5 bases each). Trimming removed 6 bases from V and 1 base from J, with 12 bases in between. Germline CDR1 is SEHNR and CDR2 is FQNEAQ (reference sequence). The CDR3 is made up of 15 amino acids. The DNA for the CDR3 is TGTGCCAGCAGGTCCGGGACCGAGAACACCGGGGAGCTGTTTTTT. It translates to CASRSGTENTGELFF. Full variable domain (remainder filled in from reference TRBV7-9 and TRBJ2-2): DTGVSQNPRHKITKRGQNVTFRCDPISEHNRLYWYRQTLGQGPEFLTYFQNEAQLEKSRLLSDRFSAERPKGSFSTLEIQRTEQGDSAMYLCASRSGTENTGELFFGEGSRLTVL.

The CDR3 bases are TGTGCCAGCAGTTTGAACTCCAAAAACATTCAGTACTTC. It translates to CASSLNSKNIQYF. The rearrangement uses TRBV2 and TRBJ2-4; unclear D gene. CDR1 and CDR2 (germline): SNHLY, FYNNEI. The CDR3 consists of 13 residues. The ends were cut back, 5 bases at V and 2 bases at J, with 7 bases in the middle.

Turning to this clone: An end of the junction differs from the germline gene, which may be a read error. The chain recombines TRBV7-2 with TRBJ2-7, with 10 bases identical to TRBD2. CDR1 and CDR2 from the germline V gene are SGHTA and FQGNSA. The CDR3 is 13 residues long. The chain's CDR3 is CASSVAGGSEQYF. The CDR3 nucleotides are TGTGCCAGCAGCGTAGCGGGAGGATCCGAGCAGTACTTC. Based on the CDR3 plus reference TRBV7-2 and TRBJ2-7, the full variable domain is GAGVSQSPSNKVTEKGKDVELRCDPISGHTALYWYRQSLGQGLEFLIYFQGNSAPDKSGLPSDRFSAERTGGSVSTLTIQRTQQEDSAVYLCASSVAGGSEQYFGPGTRLTVT.

This clone was seen a handful of times. The chain uses TRBV4-1 and TRBJ1-3; no clear D. Germline V gene data show CDR1 as MGHRA and CDR2 as YSYEKL. With 1 base removed from V and 2 bases from J, the gap between germline ends came to 6 bases. This CDR3 is built from 14 residues. This CDR3 is CASSQVSAGNTIYF. In nucleotides, the CDR3 is TGCGCCAGCAGCCAAGTGTCAGCTGGAAACACCATATATTTT.

The chain links TRBV27 to TRBJ2-7; possible D gene TRBD1, 6 bases. Germline CDR1 reads MNHEY; CDR2 reads SMNVEV (reference sequence). V was clipped by 4 bases and J by 3 bases, with 13 bases between them. The CDR3 contains 14 residues. Here the CDR3 DNA reads TGTGCCAGCAGTTCCTGGGACACAAACTACGAGCAGTACTTC. It is translated as CASSSWDTNYEQYF.

The rearrangement uses TRBV19 and TRBJ1-2, with D perhaps matching TRBD1 (6 bases). CDR1 and CDR2 (germline): LNHDA, SQIVND (reference sequence). The CDR3 has 14 amino acids. Trimming shortened V by 6 bases and J by 7 bases, and 18 bases separated the two germline ends. The CDR3 DNA is TGTGCCAGTAGGGTACAGGGTTCCCGCGTTGGCTACACCTTC. Translating it yields CASRVQGSRVGYTF.